Given below is one T cell receptor beta chain in context. Its target is not known. Treatment given: PENTA 11 planned treatment interruption arm or continuous ART arm. At least 5 million viable PBMCs were required per cryopreserved sample. From thawed PBMCs, naive CD4+ CD45RA+ CD45RO- T cells were sorted. The data originate from a study of HIV-infected children after antiretroviral therapy interruption. Overall study context: Children had CD4+ above 500, viral load below 50 copies/ml, either treatment arm.

The germline gives CDR1 SGHNT, CDR2 YYREEE (reference sequence). This CDR3 comprises 15 residues. The V end lost 0 bases, the J end lost 6 bases, and 15 bases lay between the germline ends. Regarding the study as a whole: Naive CD4+ CDR3 sharing between time points fell after interruption began.

RNA-based 3' RACE libraries used unique molecular identifiers. TCRdb used MiXCR to reprocess the 3' RACE reads, holding one entry per CDR3 protein. The sample lists around 50,000 distinct CDR3 sequences, approximately 4.3% occurring once. Sequenced material: CD45RA+ CD4+ T cells from PBMCs, pooled from several time points, taken from a donor given antiretroviral therapy, either interrupted or continuous. Subset: naive CD4+ CD45RA+ CD45RO- T cells. The gene calls are TRBV5-4 and TRBJ1-2; D unresolved. This receptor was identified in a pool of human donors with HIV. The CDR3 region is CASSLVGGRTDGYTF. CDR3 DNA sequence: TGTGCCAGCAGCTTGGTTGGAGGCCGCACGGATGGCTACACCTTC.